This entry lists 25 T cell receptor beta chains sequenced from one sample in a study of T-cell reconstitution after alpha-beta-depleted transplantation in children. Preparing the TCRbeta library involved the use of unique molecular identifiers. TCRdb re-derived calls from the PCR reads in MiXCR, one entry per CDR3 protein. The sample shows around 960,000 distinct CDR3 sequences, less than 30% of them seen only once. The sequenced sample was PBMCs, mostly from graft donor cells, obtained 360 days after TCRalphabeta/CD19-depleted stem cell transplant. All receptors come from a boy under three years old who had a stem cell transplant for SCID, so the T cells may come from the graft donor.

This clonotype was counted between two and nine times. The V call is TRBV10-3, the J call TRBJ2-3; 7 nucleotides match TRBD2. Germline assignment: CDR1 ENHRY and CDR2 SYGVKD. Germline trimming cut 3 bases from V and 2 bases from J; bases unmatched to any gene: 5. The CDR3 extends over 15 amino acids. The CDR3 nucleotides read TGTGCCATCAGTGATTGGGACTACCTCACAGATACGCAGTATTTT. It specifies CAISDWDYLTDTQYF.

The chain employs TRBV28 and TRBJ2-5; D is uncertain. Germline V gives CDR1 MDHEN, CDR2 SYDVKM. CDR3 size: 13 residues. V was clipped by 2 bases and J by 5 bases, with 9 bases between them. CDR3 DNA sequence: TGTGCCAGCAGTTTAGGGGATGGGGAGACCCAGTACTTC. Protein sequence: CASSLGDGETQYF. Full variable domain (outside the CDR3, taken from reference TRBV28 and TRBJ2-5): DVKVTQSSRYLVKRTGEKVFLECVQDMDHENMFWYRQDPGLGLRLIYFSYDVKMKEKGDIPEGYSVSREKKERFSLILESASTNQTSMYLCASSLGDGETQYFGPGTRLLVL.

The chain is built from TRBV5-1 and TRBJ1-2, with 7 positions matching TRBD1. Unmatched junction bases numbered 11, after V lost 2 bases and J lost 7 bases. The CDR3 contains 15 residues. Germline values: CDR1 SGHRS, CDR2 YFSETQ. For the CDR3, the DNA is TGCGCCAGCAGCTTCGGGACAGCAGGCAGCATTGGCTACACCTTC. It is translated as CASSFGTAGSIGYTF.

This clonotype was observed at least ten times. The rearrangement links TRBV12-3 or TRBV12-4 to TRBJ2-3, with D maybe TRBD1 (6 bases). The CDR3 is 15 residues long. V was cut by 3 bases and J by 2 bases, with 12 bases left in between. The CDR3 is CASSFWGLVTDTQYF. Here the CDR3 DNA reads TGTGCCAGCAGTTTCTGGGGGCTGGTCACAGATACGCAGTATTTT.

The chain carries TRBV20-1 and TRBJ2-1; 8 bases agree with TRBD1. CDR1 and CDR2 (germline): DFQATT, SNEGSKA (reference sequence). Germline trimming cut 2 bases from V and 5 bases from J; bases unmatched to any gene: 11. The CDR3 loop spans 16 amino acids. CDR3 loop: CSARNPAGGWNNEQFF. Here the CDR3 DNA reads TGCAGTGCTAGAAACCCGGCAGGGGGCTGGAACAATGAGCAGTTCTTC.

The chain joins TRBV7-7 to TRBJ2-5, with a possible D match to TRBD1 (5 bases). The germline V and J ends were trimmed by 5 bases and 2 bases, with 15 bases remaining between them. Germline V lookup: CDR1 SSHAT, CDR2 FNYEAQ (reference sequence). The CDR3 contains 15 residues. The CDR3 DNA reads TGTGCCAGCAGCCCCGTCCAGGGATGGCAAGAGACCCAGTACTTC. Its translation is CASSPVQGWQETQYF. Complete variable domain (other parts from reference TRBV7-7 and TRBJ2-5): GAGVSQSPRYKVTKRGQDVTLRCDPISSHATLYWYQQALGQGPEFLTYFNYEAQPDKSGLPSDRFSAERPEGSISTLTIQRTEQRDSAMYRCASSPVQGWQETQYFGPGTRLLVL.

CDR3 sequence (DNA): TGCAGTGCTAGAGATATAATTACGGTAGGCAATCAGCCCCAGCATTTT. Its translation is CSARDIITVGNQPQHF. The chain joins TRBV20-1 to TRBJ1-5; D is ambiguous. V lost 0 bases, J lost 2 bases, and 14 bases lay in between. The CDR3 is 16 amino acids. Germline CDR1 is DFQATT and CDR2 is SNEGSKA (reference sequence).

The V and J genes are TRBV20-1 and TRBJ2-5, with 13 bases aligning to TRBD2. Losses at the gene ends were 3 bases for V and 2 bases for J; bases not matched to a gene: 6. This CDR3 spans 16 amino acids. The germline V gene encodes CDR1 DFQATT and CDR2 SNEGSKA (reference sequence). The CDR3 DNA follows: TGCAGTGCTAGTTTACTAGCGGGGGGGTGGCAAGAGACCCAGTACTTC. It specifies CSASLLAGGWQETQYF.

The chain is built from TRBV4-3 and TRBJ2-7; weak D call: TRBD1 (5 bases). The V gene's germline CDR1 is LGHNA and CDR2 YSLEER. CDR3 size: 17 residues. Trimming stripped 1 base from V and 3 bases from J, with 19 bases between. CDR3 in DNA: TGCGCCAGCAGCCAAGGATTGAGCTGGGCAGGGTACTACGAGCAGTACTTC. This gives the protein CASSQGLSWAGYYEQYF.

The table lists this clonotype with a few counts. The chain carries TRBV27 and TRBJ1-5, with 10 bases that match TRBD1. CDR1 and CDR2 (germline): MNHEY, SMNVEV (reference sequence). After removal of 6 bases from V and 6 bases from J, the junction contained 5 bases not matched to a gene. This CDR3 is 14 amino acids long. In nucleotides, the CDR3 is TGTGCCAGCAGCCTTGGACAGGGGGTTCAGCCCCAGCATTTT. Its protein product is CASSLGQGVQPQHF.

This clonotype has more than one count but fewer than ten. The junction departs from the called germline gene at one end, perhaps through a read error. J is TRBJ2-3 and V is TRBV2, with 7 positions matching TRBD1. Per the germline V gene, CDR1 is SNHLY and CDR2 is FYNNEI. The CDR3 has 10 amino acids. CDR3 residues: CASGTEGQNF. CDR3 DNA sequence: TGTGCCAGTGGGACAGAGGGCCAGAATTTT.

This clonotype was found a few times. The chain carries TRBV28 and TRBJ2-7, with unresolved D. This CDR3 is 11 amino acids long. V was trimmed by 6 bases and J by 3 bases, leaving 6 bases between them. From germline, CDR1 is MDHEN and CDR2 SYDVKM. The CDR3 DNA is TGTGCCAGCAGCGCCCTCTACGAGCAGTACTTC. This translates into CASSALYEQYF.

In this sample, this clonotype turned up a few times. V gene TRBV6-2 or TRBV6-3 combines with J gene TRBJ2-1; the match to TRBD1 covers 7 bases. This CDR3 comprises 16 residues. Germline assignment: CDR1 MNHEY and CDR2 SVGEGT. Trimming removed 2 bases from V and 0 bases from J; junction bases left unmatched: 4. The CDR3 spells CASSYAAGGSYNEQFF. The DNA for the CDR3 is TGTGCCAGCAGTTACGCCGCAGGGGGCTCCTACAATGAGCAGTTCTTC.

In its sample, this clonotype was seen a few times. The chain links TRBV27 to TRBJ2-1; possibly TRBD2 for D (5 bases). Trimming pared 6 bases from V and 5 bases from J, leaving 23 bases between. Germline V gene lookup returns CDR1 MNHEY and CDR2 SMNVEV (reference sequence). This CDR3 comprises 17 residues. CDR3 sequence (DNA): TGTGCCAGCAGCTACCTGGGGTATGGACTTAAGGACAATGAGCAGTTCTTC. Encoded protein: CASSYLGYGLKDNEQFF.

Worth noting for this clonotype: The CDR3 does not end in the conserved phenylalanine or tryptophan, so this is likely a read error. The J gene is TRBJ1-1, the V gene TRBV7-2; perhaps TRBD1 as D (5 bases). Trimming took 1 base from V and 4 from J, leaving 16 bases between them. The germline V gene has CDR1 SGHTA and CDR2 FQGNSA. This CDR3 has 16 amino acids. The CDR3: CASSLVHGTGVTEAFY. The DNA of the CDR3 is TGTGCCAGCAGCTTAGTCCACGGGACGGGGGTCACTGAAGCTTTCTAT.

Written as DNA, the CDR3 is TGTGCCAGCACCAAGACGCCGGGACTAGCTAACTCCGGGGAGCTGTTTTTT. It specifies CASTKTPGLANSGELFF. J is TRBJ2-2 and V is TRBV11-2; 9 positions match TRBD2. With V trimmed by 7 bases and J by 6 bases, 15 bases remained unmatched. Per the germline V gene, CDR1 is SGHAT and CDR2 is FQNNGV. This CDR3 has 17 amino acids. Combining the CDR3 with reference TRBV11-2 and TRBJ2-2 gives the whole variable domain EAGVAQSPRYKIIEKRQSVAFWCNPISGHATLYWYQQILGQGPKLLIQFQNNGVVDDSQLPKDRFSAERLKGVDSTLKIQPAKLEDSAVYLCASTKTPGLANSGELFFGEGSRLTVL.

The gene calls are TRBV5-1 and TRBJ1-6, with TRBD1 as a possible D gene (6 bases). In germline, CDR1 is SGHRS, CDR2 YFSETQ. V lost 2 bases, J lost 5 bases, and 8 bases lay in between. The CDR3 has 14 amino acids. The CDR3 reads CASSFGQHNSPLHF. In DNA form, the CDR3 reads TGCGCCAGCAGCTTTGGACAGCATAATTCACCCCTCCACTTT.

This chain connects TRBV29-1 to TRBJ2-5, with 9 bases fitting TRBD2. The V segment lost 0 bases and the J segment 5 bases; nucleotides outside the gene matches: 7. The germline V gene has CDR1 SQVTM and CDR2 ANQGSEA. CDR3 size: 15 residues. The CDR3 loop is CSVEDGAGGWETQYF. CDR3 nucleotide sequence: TGCAGCGTTGAAGATGGAGCGGGGGGCTGGGAGACCCAGTACTTC.

The rearrangement joins TRBV20-1 to TRBJ2-1; 7 nucleotides agree with TRBD2. This CDR3 has 15 residues. CDR1 DFQATT and CDR2 SNEGSKA come from the germline V gene (reference sequence). Losses at the gene ends were 6 bases for V and 0 bases for J; bases not matched to a gene: 8. This CDR3 reads CSAQRGGASYNEQFF. The DNA of the CDR3 is TGCAGTGCCCAGCGGGGAGGGGCCTCCTACAATGAGCAGTTCTTC.

This clonotype was observed a few times. This chain links TRBV7-3 with TRBJ2-3, with D maybe TRBD1 (5 bases). The germline V and J ends were trimmed by 5 bases and 1 base, with 10 bases remaining between them. Germline V gene data show CDR1 as SGHTA and CDR2 as FQGTGA. The CDR3 sequence is 14 residues long. In nucleotides, the CDR3 is TGTGCCAGCAGCCCCGAAGGGGGCACAGATACGCAGTATTTT. Its protein product is CASSPEGGTDTQYF.

The chain carries TRBV20-1 and TRBJ1-4; D is ambiguous. V lost 6 bases to trimming and J lost 5 bases, with 13 bases between them. The CDR3 is 13 amino acids. CDR1 DFQATT and CDR2 SNEGSKA come from the germline V gene (reference sequence). CDR3 residues: CSAPRAPNEKLFF. In nucleotides, the CDR3 is TGCAGTGCCCCCCGGGCCCCAAATGAAAAACTGTTTTTT.

V is TRBV20-1 and J is TRBJ1-5, with 7 bases fitting TRBD1. Looked up from germline, CDR1 is DFQATT and CDR2 is SNEGSKA (reference sequence). The CDR3 loop spans 13 amino acids. Trimming at V came to 6 bases and at J to 4 bases, leaving 6 bases not matched to a gene. CDR3 residues: CSALGRGNQPQHF. CDR3 sequence (DNA): TGCAGTGCCCTCGGCAGGGGGAATCAGCCCCAGCATTTT.

The CDR3: CASSLRTESSYEQYF. CDR3 nucleotides: TGTGCCAGCAGCTTACGGACAGAGAGCTCCTACGAGCAGTACTTC. The chain employs TRBV7-8 and TRBJ2-7; weak D call: TRBD1 (6 bases). The CDR3 loop spans 15 amino acids. V dropped 2 bases and J dropped 0 bases, with 11 bases sitting between them. Germline CDR1 is SGHVS and CDR2 is FQNEAQ. The full variable domain, rest sourced from reference TRBV7-8 and TRBJ2-7, is GAGVSQSPRYKVAKRGQDVALRCDPISGHVSLFWYQQALGQGPEFLTYFQNEAQLDKSGLPSDRFFAERPEGSVSTLKIQRTQQEDSAVYLCASSLRTESSYEQYFGPGTRLTVT.

This chain joins TRBV19 and TRBJ2-2, with TRBD2 matching 8 bases. This CDR3 comprises 16 residues. The V and J ends lost 6 bases and 7 bases, in that order; junction bases with no gene match: 13. Germline-derived CDR1 and CDR2 are LNHDA and SQIVND (reference sequence). The CDR3 spells CASSSGLAATVGELFF. DNA of the CDR3: TGTGCCAGTAGCTCAGGACTAGCCGCGACTGTCGGGGAGCTGTTTTTT.

The table lists this clonotype with a few counts. The chain recombines TRBV7-6 with TRBJ1-3; D is uncertain. CDR3 length: 14 residues. Trimming removed 4 bases from V and 0 bases from J, with 7 bases in between. The germline V gene has CDR1 SGHVS and CDR2 FNYEAQ. The CDR3 protein is CASSSNLSGNTIYF. CDR3 coding DNA: TGTGCCAGCAGCTCCAACCTCTCTGGAAACACCATATATTTT.